This T cell receptor (beta chain) originates from a study of T cell responses to AZD1222 COVID-19 vaccine. Study results and limitations: CD4 TCRs linked to vaccination spanned spike, dominating at 160-218 and 743-854. Repertoire samples came only from after the peak T cell response. Clonal diversity may have been underestimated in mostly white British donors.

Notes on this clone: Antigen specificity is unknown.

Second doses were pooled across both intervals (about 4 or about 12 weeks). Assay: immunoSEQ multiplex PCR; the TCRdb copy retains only in-frame clones and omits some. The sample includes fewer than 200,000 clones, 94% of them seen just once. The CDR3 runs to 15 residues. The V and J ends lost 3 bases and 0 bases respectively, with 12 bases between them. Germline lookup yields CDR1 SGHRS and CDR2 YFSETQ. The receptor was derived from an adult who received the AZD1222 COVID-19 vaccine. Sequencing used peripheral blood, obtained 28 days after the second AZD1222 dose. The rearrangement joins TRBV5-1 to TRBJ1-1; TRBD1 is a possible D gene (5 bases). The CDR3, as DNA: TGCGCCAGCAGCTCTGGGACGGTCGTGAACACTGAAGCTTTCTTT. Amino acids: CASSSGTVVNTEAFF.